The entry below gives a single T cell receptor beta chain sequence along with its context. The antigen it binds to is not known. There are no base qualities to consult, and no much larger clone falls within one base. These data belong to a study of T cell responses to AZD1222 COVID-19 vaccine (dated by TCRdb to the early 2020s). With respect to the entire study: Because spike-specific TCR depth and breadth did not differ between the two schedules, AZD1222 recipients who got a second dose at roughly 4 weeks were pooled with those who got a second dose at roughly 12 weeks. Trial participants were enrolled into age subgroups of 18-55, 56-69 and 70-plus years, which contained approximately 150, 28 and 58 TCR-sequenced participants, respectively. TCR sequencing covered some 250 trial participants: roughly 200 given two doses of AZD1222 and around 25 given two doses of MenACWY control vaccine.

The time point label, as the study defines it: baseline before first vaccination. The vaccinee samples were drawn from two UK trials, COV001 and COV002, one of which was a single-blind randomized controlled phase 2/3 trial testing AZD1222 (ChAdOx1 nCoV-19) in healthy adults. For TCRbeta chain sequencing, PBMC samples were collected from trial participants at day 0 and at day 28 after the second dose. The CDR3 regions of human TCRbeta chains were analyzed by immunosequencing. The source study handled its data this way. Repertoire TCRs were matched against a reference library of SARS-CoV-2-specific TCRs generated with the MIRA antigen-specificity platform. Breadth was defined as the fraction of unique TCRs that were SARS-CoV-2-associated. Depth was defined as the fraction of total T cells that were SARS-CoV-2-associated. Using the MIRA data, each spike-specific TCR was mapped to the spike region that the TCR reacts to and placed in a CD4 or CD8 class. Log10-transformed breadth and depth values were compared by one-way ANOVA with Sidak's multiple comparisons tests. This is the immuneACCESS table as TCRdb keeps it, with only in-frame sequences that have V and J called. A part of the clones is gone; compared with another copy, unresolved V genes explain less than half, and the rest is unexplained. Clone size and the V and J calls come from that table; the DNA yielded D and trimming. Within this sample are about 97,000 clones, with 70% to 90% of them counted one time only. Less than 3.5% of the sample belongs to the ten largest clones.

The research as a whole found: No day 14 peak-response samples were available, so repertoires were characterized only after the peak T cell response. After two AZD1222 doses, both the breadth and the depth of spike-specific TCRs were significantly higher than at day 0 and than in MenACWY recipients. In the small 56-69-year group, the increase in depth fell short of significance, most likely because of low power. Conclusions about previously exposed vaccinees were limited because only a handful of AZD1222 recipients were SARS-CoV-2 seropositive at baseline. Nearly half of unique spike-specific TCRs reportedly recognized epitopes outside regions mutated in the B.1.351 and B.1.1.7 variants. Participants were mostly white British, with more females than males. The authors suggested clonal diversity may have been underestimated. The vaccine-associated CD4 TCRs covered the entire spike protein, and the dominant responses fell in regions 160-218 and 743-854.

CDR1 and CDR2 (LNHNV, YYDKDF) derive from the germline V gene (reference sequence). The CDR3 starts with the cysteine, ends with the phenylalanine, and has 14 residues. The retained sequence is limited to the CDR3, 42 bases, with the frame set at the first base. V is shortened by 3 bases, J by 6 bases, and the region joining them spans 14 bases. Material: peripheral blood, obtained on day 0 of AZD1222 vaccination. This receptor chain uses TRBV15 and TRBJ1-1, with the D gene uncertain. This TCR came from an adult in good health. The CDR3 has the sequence CATSSPLAGAEAFF. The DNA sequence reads TGTGCCACCAGCAGCCCCTTGGCCGGGGCTGAAGCTTTCTTT.